These 30 T cell receptor beta chains were sequenced from one sample in a study of OX40 agonist ivuxolimab in advanced cancers. TCRdb's copy holds only in-frame clones and misses some; the assay was immunoSEQ multiplex PCR. The table shows roughly 70,000 clones, with 70% to 90% occurring only once. The sample was CD4+ or CD8+ T cells sorted from blood, taken in a trial of the OX40 agonist ivuxolimab. The receptor source for this set is an adult with an advanced solid tumor such as melanoma, head and neck, liver or kidney cancer.

The J gene is TRBJ1-6, the V gene TRBV7-6; no definite D call. Trimming removed 1 base at V and 13 bases at J, with 20 bases between. The CDR3 runs 16 residues. The germline CDR1 and CDR2 sequences are SGHVS and FNYEAQ. CDR3 DNA sequence: TGTGCCAGCAGCTTAGGCGAGGGTGGAGATAGGTATCCCCTCCACTTT. Protein product: CASSLGEGGDRYPLHF.

J is TRBJ1-2 and V is TRBV5-1; 8 nucleotides match TRBD1. CDR3 length equals 16 residues. Germline V gene lookup returns CDR1 SGHRS and CDR2 YFSETQ. Trimming took 0 bases from V and 5 from J; bases not matched to a gene: 9. The CDR3, as DNA: TGCGCCAGCAGCTTGGGACCGCAAAGGACAGGGTATGGCTACACCTTC. It codes for CASSLGPQRTGYGYTF.

The chain couples TRBV5-5 to TRBJ1-2, with D uncertain. V dropped 1 base and J dropped 1 base, with 5 bases sitting between them. Germline V gene lookup returns CDR1 SGHKS and CDR2 YYEKEE (reference sequence). There are 13 residues in the CDR3. The CDR3 region is CASSLTVNYGYTF. In nucleotides, the CDR3 is TGTGCCAGCAGCTTGACAGTTAACTATGGCTACACCTTC.

The gene calls are TRBV18 and TRBJ2-7, with 10 bases fitting TRBD2. The CDR3 length is 14 residues. V lost 2 bases and J lost 6; bases outside the gene matches: 4. Germline V gene data show CDR1 as KGHSH and CDR2 as LQKENI. The CDR3, as DNA: TGTGCCAGCTCACCAGAAGCGGGGGGGCTCGAGCAGTACTTC. Its protein is CASSPEAGGLEQYF.

The rearrangement joins TRBV15 to TRBJ2-1; TRBD1 matches at 10 bases. CDR3 size: 16 residues. V lost 1 base, J lost 7 bases, and 7 bases stayed unmatched. Germline V CDR1 and CDR2: LNHNV, YYDKDF (reference sequence). CDR3 amino acids: CATSRGVGQGDNEQFF. As DNA, the CDR3 is TGTGCCACCAGCAGAGGAGTTGGACAGGGGGATAATGAGCAGTTCTTC. The variable domain in full, with the rest retrieved from reference TRBV15 and TRBJ2-1, is DAMVIQNPRYQVTQFGKPVTLSCSQTLNHNVMYWYQQKSSQAPKLLFHYYDKDFNNEADTPDNFQSRRPNTSFCFLDIRSPGLGDTAMYLCATSRGVGQGDNEQFFGPGTRLTVL.

This clone was recorded once. The rearrangement links TRBV7-9 to TRBJ2-2; 8 positions agree with TRBD1. The CDR3 length is 16 residues. Looked up from germline, CDR1 is SEHNR and CDR2 is FQNEAQ (reference sequence). V was pared by 5 bases and J by 4 bases, with 9 bases of the junction left unmatched. CDR3 nucleotide sequence: TGTGCCAGCAGCCTCCGGGACAGGTTACCCACCGGGGAGCTGTTTTTT. It is translated as CASSLRDRLPTGELFF.

The chain has TRBV5-6 and TRBJ1-2, with D unresolved. V dropped 6 bases and J dropped 1 base, with 16 bases sitting between them. This CDR3 has 15 amino acids. The germline gives CDR1 SGHDT, CDR2 YYEEEE. CDR3 in amino acids: CASIITGRDNYGYTF. In nucleotides, the CDR3 is TGTGCCAGCATCATTACCGGGAGGGATAACTATGGCTACACCTTC. Using reference TRBV5-6 and TRBJ1-2 for the parts outside the CDR3, the full variable domain is DAGVTQSPTHLIKTRGQQVTLRCSPKSGHDTVSWYQQALGQGPQFIFQYYEEEERQRGNFPDRFSGHQFPNYSSELNVNALLLGDSALYLCASIITGRDNYGYTFGSGTRLTVV.

This rearrangement joins TRBV5-1 to TRBJ2-2; 12 bases are shared with TRBD2. V shed 0 bases and J 5 bases; nucleotides not matched to a gene: 5. The length of the CDR3 is 17 residues. Looked up from germline, CDR1 is SGHRS and CDR2 is YFSETQ. CDR3 amino acids: CASSLGTSGATTGELFF. The CDR3, as DNA: TGCGCCAGCAGCTTGGGGACTAGCGGGGCGACGACCGGGGAGCTGTTTTTT. Drawing the rest from reference TRBV5-1 and TRBJ2-2, the complete variable domain is KAGVTQTPRYLIKTRGQQVTLSCSPISGHRSVSWYQQTPGQGLQFLFEYFSETQRNKGNFPGRFSGRQFSNSRSEMNVSTLELGDSALYLCASSLGTSGATTGELFFGEGSRLTVL.

This rearrangement joins TRBV5-1 to TRBJ2-1; D may match TRBD1 or TRBD2 (5 bases each). The germline V and J ends were trimmed by 0 bases and 0 bases, with 13 bases remaining between them. The germline V gene has CDR1 SGHRS and CDR2 YFSETQ. This CDR3 has 17 residues. CDR3: CASSLGSGPSSYNEQFF. CDR3 sequence (DNA): TGCGCCAGCAGCTTGGGTTCGGGGCCTAGCTCCTACAATGAGCAGTTCTTC.

The chain carries TRBV10-1 and TRBJ1-1; 8 bases map to TRBD1. This CDR3 comprises 19 residues. Germline V gene lookup returns CDR1 WNHNN and CDR2 SYGVQD (reference sequence). Unmatched junction bases numbered 20, after V lost 0 bases and J lost 8 bases. This CDR3 reads CASSESKGQGDSSDGEAFF. CDR3 nucleotide sequence: TGCGCCAGCAGTGAGTCGAAAGGACAGGGAGATTCGTCGGACGGCGAAGCTTTCTTT.

This chain links TRBV5-1 with TRBJ2-3; 8 bases fit TRBD2. The CDR3 has 16 amino acids. Trimming cost V 3 bases and J 2 bases; bases outside gene matches: 8. CDR1 and CDR2 from the germline V gene are SGHRS and YFSETQ. The CDR3 loop reads CASSSGGAITTDTQYF. The CDR3 DNA reads TGCGCCAGCAGCTCCGGGGGGGCCATCACCACAGATACGCAGTATTTT.

CDR3 region: CASSPQTDDYEQYF. CDR3 in DNA: TGCGCCAGCAGCCCTCAGACAGATGACTACGAGCAGTACTTC. V gene TRBV5-1 combines with J gene TRBJ2-7; possibly TRBD1 for D (5 bases). Trimming removed 4 bases from V and 3 bases from J, with 14 bases in between. Germline assignment: CDR1 SGHRS and CDR2 YFSETQ. The CDR3 contains 14 residues.

Details on this clone: The same CDR3 arises from other DNA sequences in this sample as well. This rearrangement joins TRBV27 to TRBJ2-5; D is possibly TRBD2 (5 bases). The CDR3 consists of 12 residues. Trimming removed 3 bases from V and 4 bases from J, with 6 bases in between. Germline V gene lookup returns CDR1 MNHEY and CDR2 SMNVEV (reference sequence). The CDR3 DNA reads TGTGCCAGCAGTTTCCGGGGAGAGACCCAGTACTTC. Translation: CASSFRGETQYF.

The V call is TRBV2, the J call TRBJ1-5; 10 bases agree with TRBD1. The germline CDR1 and CDR2 sequences are SNHLY and FYNNEI. With V trimmed by 5 bases and J by 3 bases, 4 bases remained unmatched. CDR3 size: 15 residues. The CDR3: CASSKDRGINQPQHF. The CDR3 nucleotides are TGTGCCAGCAGTAAGGACAGGGGGATCAATCAGCCCCAGCATTTT. Based on the CDR3 plus reference TRBV2 and TRBJ1-5, the full variable domain is EPEVTQTPSHQVTQMGQEVILRCVPISNHLYFYWYRQILGQKVEFLVSFYNNEISEKSEIFDDQFSVERPDGSNFTLKIRSTKLEDSAMYFCASSKDRGINQPQHFGDGTRLSIL.

This clone has a handful of counts. CDR3 bases: TGCGCCAGCAGCCAAGGTAGCGGGCCTCTCTATGGCTACACCTTC. This codes for CASSQGSGPLYGYTF. The chain recombines TRBV4-1 with TRBJ1-2; D unclear. The CDR3 sequence is 15 residues long. The V gene lost 1 base and the J gene lost 4 bases, with 13 bases spanning the gap. Germline assignment: CDR1 MGHRA and CDR2 YSYEKL.

The chain is built from TRBV15 and TRBJ2-3, with TRBD1 identical over 8 bases. This CDR3 region has 15 residues. CDR1 LNHNV and CDR2 YYDKDF come from the germline V gene (reference sequence). The ends lost 6 bases at V and 5 bases at J; junction bases unmatched: 10. CDR3 nucleotides: TGTGCCACCAGGGTCGGCCAGGGGGCGGGAGATACGCAGTATTTT. The encoded protein is CATRVGQGAGDTQYF.

As concerns this clone: Other DNA sequences of this sample code for an identical CDR3. The chain employs TRBV5-4 and TRBJ1-2, with 8 bases identical to TRBD1. The germline V gene has CDR1 SGHNT and CDR2 YYREEE (reference sequence). The CDR3 is made up of 16 amino acids. V lost 0 bases to trimming and J lost 0 bases; unmatched junction nucleotides: 4. The CDR3 sequence is CASSLGDRRSNYGYTF. The CDR3 DNA reads TGTGCCAGCAGCTTGGGGGACAGGAGATCTAACTATGGCTACACCTTC.

The chain employs TRBV6-5 and TRBJ2-1; D might be TRBD1 (6 bases). The V end was cut by 6 bases, the J end by 12 bases, with 18 bases between. This CDR3 has 13 residues. The germline V gene encodes CDR1 MNHEY and CDR2 SVGAGI. The CDR3 loop reads CASRTDSQGLQFF. The CDR3 region has the DNA TGTGCCAGCAGGACCGACTCACAGGGTTTGCAGTTCTTC.

There are many counts of this clone. This chain uses TRBV5-4 with TRBJ2-2, with a tentative D call TRBD2 (5 bases). Germline V lookup: CDR1 SGHNT, CDR2 YYREEE (reference sequence). The CDR3 is made up of 15 amino acids. V shed 3 bases and J shed 4 bases, with 13 bases lying between them. The CDR3 DNA sequence: TGTGCCAGCAGCTCCGGGATAAGTGTCACCGGGGAGCTGTTTTTT. Amino acids: CASSSGISVTGELFF.

This clone was counted only a few times. The J gene is TRBJ2-3, the V gene TRBV6-1; 8 bases line up with TRBD1. This CDR3 spans 14 amino acids. V lost 4 bases and J lost 3; bases outside the gene matches: 3. The V gene's germline CDR1 is MNHNS and CDR2 SASEGT. The DNA of the CDR3 is TGTGCCAGCAGTGGAGGACAGGGAACAGATACGCAGTATTTT. It codes for CASSGGQGTDTQYF.

This chain connects TRBV14 to TRBJ1-1, with TRBD1 identical over 9 bases. Germline CDR1 reads SGHDN; CDR2 reads FVKESK. This CDR3 is built from 16 residues. V gave up 2 bases and J gave up 1 base; unmatched junction bases: 5. The CDR3 here is CASSQPGQGWNTEAFF. The CDR3 nucleotides are TGTGCCAGCAGCCAACCCGGACAGGGGTGGAACACTGAAGCTTTCTTT.

The gene calls are TRBV5-1 and TRBJ1-2, with 11 bases matching TRBD1. V lost 4 bases, J lost 9 bases, and 5 bases stayed unmatched. The V gene's germline CDR1 is SGHRS and CDR2 YFSETQ. CDR3 size: 13 residues. The CDR3 region is CASSVGQGVSYTF. CDR3 coding DNA: TGCGCCAGCAGCGTGGGACAGGGGGTCAGCTACACCTTC.

V usage is TRBV19 and J usage is TRBJ1-1; 9 bases map to TRBD1. The trim removed 5 bases at V and 5 bases at J, leaving 12 bases unmatched. Germline-derived CDR1 and CDR2 are LNHDA and SQIVND (reference sequence). This CDR3 contains 16 residues. Written as DNA, the CDR3 is TGTGCCAGTAGTGGACGAGTGGGGACAGGGAAAACTGAAGCTTTCTTT. This encodes CASSGRVGTGKTEAFF. Based on the CDR3 plus reference TRBV19 and TRBJ1-1, the full variable domain is DGGITQSPKYLFRKEGQNVTLSCEQNLNHDAMYWYRQDPGQGLRLIYYSQIVNDFQKGDIAEGYSVSREKKESFPLTVTSAQKNPTAFYLCASSGRVGTGKTEAFFGQGTRLTVV.

This clone was observed a handful of times. V gene TRBV6-1 combines with J gene TRBJ2-7; D gene uncertain. CDR1 is MNHNS, CDR2 SASEGT, per germline. The CDR3 is made up of 11 amino acids. Deletions cut 2 bases from V and 3 bases from J, with 2 bases between. The CDR3 spells CASSENYEQYF. The CDR3 DNA sequence: TGTGCCAGCAGTGAAAACTACGAGCAGTACTTC.

The V gene is TRBV10-2, the J gene TRBJ2-1, with TRBD1 identical over 8 bases. Germline assignment: CDR1 WSHSY and CDR2 SAAADI. The J segment lost 1 base and the V segment lost 10 bases, leaving 6 bases of the junction unmatched. This CDR3 contains 14 residues. In nucleotides, the CDR3 is TGCGCCACCCGACAGGGGTCTTCCTACAATGAGCAGTTCTTC. This gives the protein CATRQGSSYNEQFF.

V usage is TRBV7-6 and J usage is TRBJ1-3; TRBD1 might be the D (6 bases). With 4 bases removed from V and 4 bases from J, the gap between germline ends came to 14 bases. CDR3 size: 15 residues. Per germline, CDR1 SGHVS and CDR2 FNYEAQ. Written as DNA, the CDR3 is TGTGCCAGCAGCTCCGAGGGGGGCCCCGGAAACACCATATATTTT. Its protein product is CASSSEGGPGNTIYF.

This chain connects TRBV6-1 to TRBJ2-1; 7 bases agree with TRBD1. Per the germline V gene, CDR1 is MNHNS and CDR2 is SASEGT. The CDR3 has 13 residues. After removal of 7 bases from V and 9 bases from J, the junction contained 9 bases not matched to a gene. The CDR3 loop is CASIPTGEGEQFF. The CDR3 DNA sequence: TGTGCCAGCATTCCTACAGGGGAAGGTGAGCAGTTCTTC.

This clone was counted once. The chain joins TRBV6-1 to TRBJ2-2; possibly TRBD2 for D (6 bases). This CDR3 comprises 16 residues. V was shortened by 3 bases and J by 4 bases, with 15 bases between the two germline ends. The germline CDR1 and CDR2 sequences are MNHNS and SASEGT. CDR3: CASSDVFGGITGELFF. The CDR3 region has the DNA TGTGCCAGCAGTGATGTTTTTGGAGGGATCACCGGGGAGCTGTTTTTT.

This clone has a handful of counts. The rearrangement links TRBV7-2 to TRBJ2-5; TRBD1 aligns across 12 bases. CDR1 SGHTA and CDR2 FQGNSA come from the germline V gene. This CDR3 contains 16 residues. V shed 5 bases, J shed 5 bases, and the junction held 9 bases outside the gene matches. The CDR3 reads CASSPPGTGGRETQYF. DNA of the CDR3: TGTGCCAGCAGCCCACCCGGGACAGGGGGCAGGGAGACCCAGTACTTC.

This clone was seen only once. The chain couples TRBV15 to TRBJ1-2; weak D call: TRBD1 (6 bases). Trimming took off 0 bases at V and 6 bases at J, with 11 bases between the two ends. Germline CDR1 and CDR2: LNHNV and YYDKDF (reference sequence). This CDR3 comprises 14 residues. CDR3 nucleotide sequence: TGTGCCACCAGCAGAGACAGGGGAGTTGATGGCTACACCTTC. It specifies CATSRDRGVDGYTF.